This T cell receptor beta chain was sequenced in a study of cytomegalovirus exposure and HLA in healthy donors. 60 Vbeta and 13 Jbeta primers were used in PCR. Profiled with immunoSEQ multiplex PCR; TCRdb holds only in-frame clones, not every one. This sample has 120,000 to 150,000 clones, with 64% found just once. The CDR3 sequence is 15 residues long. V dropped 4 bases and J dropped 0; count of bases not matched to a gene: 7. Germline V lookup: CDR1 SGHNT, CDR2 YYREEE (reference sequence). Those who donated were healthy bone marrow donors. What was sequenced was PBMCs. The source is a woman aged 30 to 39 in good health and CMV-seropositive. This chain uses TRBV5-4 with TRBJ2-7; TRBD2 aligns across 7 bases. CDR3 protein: CASSPERDYSYEQYF. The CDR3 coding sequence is TGTGCCAGCAGCCCGGAGCGGGACTACTCCTACGAGCAGTACTTC. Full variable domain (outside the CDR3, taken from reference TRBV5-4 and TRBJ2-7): ETGVTQSPTHLIKTRGQQVTLRCSSQSGHNTVSWYQQALGQGPQFIFQYYREEENGRGNFPPRFSGLQFPNYSSELNVNALELDDSALYLCASSPERDYSYEQYFGPGTRLTVT.